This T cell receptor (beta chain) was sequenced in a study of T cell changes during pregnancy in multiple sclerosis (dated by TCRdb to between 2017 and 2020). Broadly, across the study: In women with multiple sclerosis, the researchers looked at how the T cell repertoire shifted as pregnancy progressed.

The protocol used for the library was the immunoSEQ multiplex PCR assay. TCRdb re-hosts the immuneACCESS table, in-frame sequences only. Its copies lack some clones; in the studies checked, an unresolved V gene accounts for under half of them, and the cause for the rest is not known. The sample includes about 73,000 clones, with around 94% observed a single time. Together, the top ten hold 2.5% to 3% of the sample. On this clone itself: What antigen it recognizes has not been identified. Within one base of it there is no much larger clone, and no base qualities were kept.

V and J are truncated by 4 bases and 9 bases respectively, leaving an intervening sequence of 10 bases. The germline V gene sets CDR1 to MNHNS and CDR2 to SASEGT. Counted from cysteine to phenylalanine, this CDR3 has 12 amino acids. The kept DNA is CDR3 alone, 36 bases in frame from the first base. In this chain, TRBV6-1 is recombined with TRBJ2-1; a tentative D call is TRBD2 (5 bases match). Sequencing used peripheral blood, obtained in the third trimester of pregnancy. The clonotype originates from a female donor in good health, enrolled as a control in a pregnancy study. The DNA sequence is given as TGTGCCAGCAGTGTTTCCCGGGGTGAGCAGTTCTTC. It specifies CASSVSRGEQFF.